The TCR beta chain under discussion was sequenced for a study of CD8 T cells in ankylosing spondylitis. Construction of TCR beta libraries was performed using quantitative 5'-RACE with molecular barcodes. A single record per CDR3 protein comes from TCRdb applying MiXCR to the 5' RACE reads. Here the sample spans around 540,000 distinct CDR3 sequences, about 13% being singletons. This CDR3 is built from 11 residues. Looked up from germline, CDR1 is SQVTM and CDR2 is ANQGSEA. Trimming stripped 4 bases from V and 5 bases from J, with 7 bases between. Study-wide findings and caveats: The authors reported significant enrichment of disease-linked clones in matched ankylosing spondylitis synovial fluid. Disease-linked clones bore a CD8+ phenotype, appearing relatively rarely in peripheral blood. A TCR beta motif made of fewer than ten highly homologous variants seemed typical of ankylosing spondylitis blood.

As regards this clonotype: What it binds is unknown.

The chain uses TRBV29-1 and TRBJ2-3; D unclear. The sample consisted of blood, either unsorted or a sorted T cell fraction (not recorded which). The clonotype originates from a male donor with ankylosing spondylitis. The CDR3 DNA is TGCAGCGTTGGGAAACGAGATACGCAGTATTTT. It encodes CSVGKRDTQYF.